These 6 T cell receptor beta chains were all obtained from the same sample, sequenced in a study of response to subunit inactivated influenza vaccine. TCRdb analysed the RT-PCR reads with MiXCR anew, one entry per CDR3 protein. The data contain 550,000 to 800,000 distinct CDR3 sequences, about a sixth of them seen just once; the ten biggest clones take up around 10%. The starting material was PBMCs from blood, obtained approximately 13 days after vaccination. The source of these receptors is a man aged 45-65 years who received an inactivated influenza vaccine.

The rearrangement links TRBV20-1 to TRBJ2-2, with D uncertain. The CDR3 covers 14 residues. Germline V gene data show CDR1 as DFQATT and CDR2 as SNEGSKA (reference sequence). V was cut by 0 bases and J by 5 bases, with 10 bases left in between. The CDR3 here is CSARDVRETGELFF. The CDR3 coding sequence is TGCAGTGCTAGAGATGTCAGAGAGACCGGGGAGCTGTTTTTT.

This clonotype was seen a few times. V is TRBV12-3 or TRBV12-4 and J is TRBJ1-5, with 7 bases that match TRBD1. The CDR3 has 13 residues. V trimming: 6 bases; J trimming: 3 bases; junction bases outside the gene matches: 2. This CDR3 reads CASRDRSNQPQHF. The DNA for the CDR3 is TGTGCCAGCAGGGACAGGTCCAATCAGCCCCAGCATTTT.

This chain uses TRBV5-1 with TRBJ2-6; 10 bases are shared with TRBD1. Germline CDR1 SGHRS, CDR2 YFSETQ. The V segment lost 9 bases and the J segment 2 bases; nucleotides outside the gene matches: 14. The CDR3 contains 18 residues. CDR3 bases: TGCGCCACCAAAAACACGGGACAGGGGCCGCCTGGGGCCAACGTCCTGACTTTC. It codes for CATKNTGQGPPGANVLTF.

This clonotype was seen more than once but under ten times. The chain combines TRBV2 with TRBJ1-6; no clear D gene. This CDR3 is 15 amino acids long. The V gene's germline CDR1 is SNHLY and CDR2 FYNNEI. V shed 6 bases and J shed 0 bases, with 9 bases lying between them. The CDR3 spells CASRESSSYNSPLHF. The CDR3 DNA is TGTGCCAGCAGAGAATCGAGCTCCTATAATTCACCCCTCCACTTT.

This clonotype was observed a handful of times. CDR3 DNA sequence: TGCAGCGTTGATCAGGTATCGGTCGGTACGCAGTATTTT. Its translation: CSVDQVSVGTQYF. The rearrangement joins TRBV29-1 to TRBJ2-3; no reliable D call. The CDR3 totals 13 residues. Germline CDR1 is SQVTM and CDR2 is ANQGSEA. The V gene lost 3 bases and the J gene lost 8 bases, with 15 bases spanning the gap.

This clonotype appeared a few times. This chain connects TRBV9 to TRBJ1-1; D possibly corresponds to TRBD1 (6 bases). The CDR3 covers 17 residues. V lost 2 bases and J 5 bases, leaving 22 bases between the germline ends. Germline values: CDR1 SGDLS, CDR2 YYNGEE. The CDR3 reads CASSVGPPGHLGTEAFF. CDR3 DNA: TGTGCCAGCAGCGTTGGTCCCCCGGGACACCTTGGGACTGAAGCTTTCTTT. The full variable domain, rest sourced from reference TRBV9 and TRBJ1-1, is DSGVTQTPKHLITATGQRVTLRCSPRSGDLSVYWYQQSLDQGLQFLIQYYNGEERAKGNILERFSAQQFPDLHSELNLSSLELGDSALYFCASSVGPPGHLGTEAFFGQGTRLTVV.